The sequence of this T cell receptor beta chain was determined in a study of blood T cell repertoires in COVID-19. Study context: Sources were T cells, B-cell-depleted T cells, or PBMCs; the material itself was cDNA or gDNA.

Assay: immunoSEQ multiplex PCR; the TCRdb copy retains only in-frame clones and omits some. The sample lists some 150,000 clones, around 85% occurring once. The CDR3 is made up of 15 amino acids. The junction had 8 bases not matched to a gene; V was cut back by 2 bases and J by 6 bases. From germline, CDR1 is MNHEY and CDR2 SVGAGI. V is TRBV6-5 and J is TRBJ1-1, with TRBD1 identical over 8 bases. This sequence was found in a man in his 60s with COVID-19, enrolled during active disease. The source material was peripheral blood. DNA for the CDR3: TGTGCCAGCAGTTACCTCGGACAGGGAGGGGCTGAAGCTTTCTTT. Its translation: CASSYLGQGGAEAFF.